This TCR beta chain was observed in a study of beta chain features in type 1 diabetes. CDR3 length: 15 residues. Trimming stripped 4 bases from V and 5 bases from J, with 18 bases between. CDR1 and CDR2 (germline): LGHNA, YNFKEQ. Every bit of the isolated RNA underwent reverse transcription, so sequencing read expressed TCRB transcripts. Clones were sequenced by immunoSEQ multiplex PCR, and TCRdb holds only the in-frame ones, with some missing. The sample lists about half a million clones, roughly 11% occurring once. The TCR sequence derives from a woman under 30 in good health. The sample was naive CD4+ T cells from blood. The gene calls are TRBV4-2 and TRBJ2-7, with D possibly matching TRBD2 (5 bases). The CDR3 nucleotides read TGTGCCAGCAGCCCGACGGGGTGGCGAATCAACGAGCAGTACTTC. Its translation: CASSPTGWRINEQYF.